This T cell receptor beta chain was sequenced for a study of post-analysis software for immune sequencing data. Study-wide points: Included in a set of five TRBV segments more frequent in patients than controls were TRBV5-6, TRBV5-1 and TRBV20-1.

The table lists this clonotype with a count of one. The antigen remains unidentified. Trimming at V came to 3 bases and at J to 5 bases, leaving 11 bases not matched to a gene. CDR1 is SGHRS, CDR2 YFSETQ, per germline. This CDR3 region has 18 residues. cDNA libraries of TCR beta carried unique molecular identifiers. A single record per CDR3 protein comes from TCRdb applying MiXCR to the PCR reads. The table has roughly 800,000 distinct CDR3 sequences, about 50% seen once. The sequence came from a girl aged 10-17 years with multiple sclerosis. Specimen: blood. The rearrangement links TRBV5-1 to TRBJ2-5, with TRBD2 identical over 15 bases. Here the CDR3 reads CASSSGTSGRRGLETQYF. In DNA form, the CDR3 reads TGCGCCAGCAGCTCCGGGACTAGCGGGAGGAGAGGGTTGGAGACCCAGTACTTC. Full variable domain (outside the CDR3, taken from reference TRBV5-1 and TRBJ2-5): KAGVTQTPRYLIKTRGQQVTLSCSPISGHRSVSWYQQTPGQGLQFLFEYFSETQRNKGNFPGRFSGRQFSNSRSEMNVSTLELGDSALYLCASSSGTSGRRGLETQYFGPGTRLLVL.